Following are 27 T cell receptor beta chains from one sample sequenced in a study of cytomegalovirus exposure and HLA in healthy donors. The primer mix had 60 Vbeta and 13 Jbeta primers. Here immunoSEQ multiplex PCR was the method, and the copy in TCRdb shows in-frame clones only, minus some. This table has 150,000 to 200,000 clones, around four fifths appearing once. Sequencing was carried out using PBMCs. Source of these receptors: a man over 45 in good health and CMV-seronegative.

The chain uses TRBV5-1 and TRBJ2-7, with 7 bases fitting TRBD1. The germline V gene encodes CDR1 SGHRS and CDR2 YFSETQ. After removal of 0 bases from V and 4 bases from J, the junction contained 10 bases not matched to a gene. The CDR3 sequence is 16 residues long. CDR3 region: CASSLDTGRGWYEQYF. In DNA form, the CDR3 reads TGCGCCAGCAGCTTGGATACTGGCAGGGGGTGGTACGAGCAGTACTTC.

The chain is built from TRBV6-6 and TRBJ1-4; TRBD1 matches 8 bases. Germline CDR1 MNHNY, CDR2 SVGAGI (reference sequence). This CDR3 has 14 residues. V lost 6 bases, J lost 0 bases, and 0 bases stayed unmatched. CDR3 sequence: CASRQGATNEKLFF. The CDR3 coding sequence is TGTGCCAGCAGACAGGGGGCAACTAATGAAAAACTGTTTTTT.

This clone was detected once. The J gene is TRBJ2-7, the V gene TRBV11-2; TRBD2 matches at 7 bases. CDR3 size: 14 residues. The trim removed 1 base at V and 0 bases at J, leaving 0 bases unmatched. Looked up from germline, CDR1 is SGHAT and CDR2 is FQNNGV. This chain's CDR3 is CASSLGTSSYEQYF. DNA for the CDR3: TGTGCCAGCAGCTTAGGGACTAGCTCCTACGAGCAGTACTTC.

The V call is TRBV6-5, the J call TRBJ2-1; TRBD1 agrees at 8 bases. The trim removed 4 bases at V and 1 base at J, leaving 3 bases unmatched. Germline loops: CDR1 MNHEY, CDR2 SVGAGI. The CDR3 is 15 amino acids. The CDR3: CASSSGQGSYNEQFF. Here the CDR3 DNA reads TGTGCCAGCAGTTCCGGACAGGGTTCCTACAATGAGCAGTTCTTC.

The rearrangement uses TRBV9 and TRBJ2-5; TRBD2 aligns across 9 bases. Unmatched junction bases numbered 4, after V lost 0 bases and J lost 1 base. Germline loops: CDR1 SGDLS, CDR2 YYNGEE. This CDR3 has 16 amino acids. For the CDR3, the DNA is TGTGCCAGCAGCGTAGGCCTAGCGGGGCTCCAAGAGACCCAGTACTTC. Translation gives CASSVGLAGLQETQYF.

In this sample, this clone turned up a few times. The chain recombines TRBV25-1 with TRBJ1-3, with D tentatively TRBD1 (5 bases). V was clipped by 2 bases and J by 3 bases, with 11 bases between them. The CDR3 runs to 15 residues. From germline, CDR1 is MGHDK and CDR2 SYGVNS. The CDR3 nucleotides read TGTGCCAGCAGTGAAAGAGGCACAGGTGGAAACACCATATATTTT. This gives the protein CASSERGTGGNTIYF.

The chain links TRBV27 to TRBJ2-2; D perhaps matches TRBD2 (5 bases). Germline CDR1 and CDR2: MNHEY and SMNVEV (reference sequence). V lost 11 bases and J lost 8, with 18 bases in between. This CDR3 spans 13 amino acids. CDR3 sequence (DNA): TGTGCCGTCGGACGGAGGTCCGGGGGGGAGCTGTTTTTT. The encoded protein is CAVGRRSGGELFF.

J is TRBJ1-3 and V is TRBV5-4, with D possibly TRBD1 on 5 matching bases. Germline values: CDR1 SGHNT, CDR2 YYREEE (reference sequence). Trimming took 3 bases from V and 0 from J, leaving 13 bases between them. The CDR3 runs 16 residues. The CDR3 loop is CASSSQGISSGNTIYF. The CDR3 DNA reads TGTGCCAGCAGCTCTCAGGGAATTAGCTCTGGAAACACCATATATTTT.

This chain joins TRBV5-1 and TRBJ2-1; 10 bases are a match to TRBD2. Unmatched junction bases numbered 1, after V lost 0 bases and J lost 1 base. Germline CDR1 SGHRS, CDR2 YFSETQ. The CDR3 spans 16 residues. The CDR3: CASSLGSGRSYNEQFF. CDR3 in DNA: TGCGCCAGCAGCTTGGGTAGCGGGAGGTCCTACAATGAGCAGTTCTTC.

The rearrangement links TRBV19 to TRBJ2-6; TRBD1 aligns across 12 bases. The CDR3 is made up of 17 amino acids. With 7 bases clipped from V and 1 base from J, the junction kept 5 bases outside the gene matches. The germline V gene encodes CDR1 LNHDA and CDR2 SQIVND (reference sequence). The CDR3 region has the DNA TGTGCCAGTACGCCGGGACAGGGGGCTTCTGGGGCCAACGTCCTGACTTTC. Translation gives CASTPGQGASGANVLTF.

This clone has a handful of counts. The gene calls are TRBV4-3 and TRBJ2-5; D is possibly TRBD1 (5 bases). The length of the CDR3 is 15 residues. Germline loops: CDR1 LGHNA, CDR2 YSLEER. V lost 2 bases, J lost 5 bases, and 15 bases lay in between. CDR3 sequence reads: CASSQSKGVGETQYF. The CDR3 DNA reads TGCGCCAGCAGCCAAAGTAAAGGGGTCGGTGAGACCCAGTACTTC.

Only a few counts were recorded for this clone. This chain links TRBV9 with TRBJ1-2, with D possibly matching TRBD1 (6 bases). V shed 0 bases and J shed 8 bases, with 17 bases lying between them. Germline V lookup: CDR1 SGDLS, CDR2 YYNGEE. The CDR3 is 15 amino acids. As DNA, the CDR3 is TGTGCCAGCAGCGTAGGAACAGGGCGGAAGGGAGGCTACACCTTC. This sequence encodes CASSVGTGRKGGYTF.

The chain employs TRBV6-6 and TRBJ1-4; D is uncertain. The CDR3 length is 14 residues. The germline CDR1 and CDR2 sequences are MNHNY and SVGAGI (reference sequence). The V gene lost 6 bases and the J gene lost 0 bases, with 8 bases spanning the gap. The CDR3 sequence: CASRAPATNEKLFF. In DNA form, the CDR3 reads TGTGCCAGCAGAGCACCTGCAACTAATGAAAAACTGTTTTTT.

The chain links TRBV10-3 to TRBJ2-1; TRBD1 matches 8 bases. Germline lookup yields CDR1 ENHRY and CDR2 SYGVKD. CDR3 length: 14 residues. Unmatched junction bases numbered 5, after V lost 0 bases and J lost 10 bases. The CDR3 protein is CAISESSGDREQFF. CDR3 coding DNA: TGTGCCATCAGTGAGTCCTCTGGGGACAGGGAGCAGTTCTTC.

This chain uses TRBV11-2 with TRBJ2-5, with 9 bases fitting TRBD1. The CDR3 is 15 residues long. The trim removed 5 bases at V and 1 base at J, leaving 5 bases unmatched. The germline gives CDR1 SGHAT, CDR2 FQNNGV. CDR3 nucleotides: TGTGCCAGCAGCGACCACAGGGGGCGCCAAGAGACCCAGTACTTC. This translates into CASSDHRGRQETQYF.

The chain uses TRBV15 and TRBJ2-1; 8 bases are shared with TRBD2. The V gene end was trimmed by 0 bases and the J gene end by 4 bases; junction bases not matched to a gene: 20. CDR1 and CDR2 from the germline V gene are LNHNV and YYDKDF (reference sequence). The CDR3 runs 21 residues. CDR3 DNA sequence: TGTGCCACCAGCAGAGATCTGGGTCCGGACCCGGCGGGGGGCGCGTACAATGAGCAGTTCTTC. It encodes CATSRDLGPDPAGGAYNEQFF.

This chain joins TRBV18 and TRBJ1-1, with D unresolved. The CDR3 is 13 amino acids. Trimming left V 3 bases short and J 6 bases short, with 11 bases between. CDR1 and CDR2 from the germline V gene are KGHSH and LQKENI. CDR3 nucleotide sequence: TGTGCCAGCTCACCGTACCCGGGATCTGAAGCTTTCTTT. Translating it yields CASSPYPGSEAFF.

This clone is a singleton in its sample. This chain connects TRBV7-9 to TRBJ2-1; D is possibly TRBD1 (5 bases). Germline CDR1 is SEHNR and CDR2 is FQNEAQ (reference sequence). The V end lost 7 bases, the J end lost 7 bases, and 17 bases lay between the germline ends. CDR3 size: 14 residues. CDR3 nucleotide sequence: TGTGCCAGCACCCAGACAGCTCCCCCGAATGAGCAGTTCTTC. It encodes CASTQTAPPNEQFF.

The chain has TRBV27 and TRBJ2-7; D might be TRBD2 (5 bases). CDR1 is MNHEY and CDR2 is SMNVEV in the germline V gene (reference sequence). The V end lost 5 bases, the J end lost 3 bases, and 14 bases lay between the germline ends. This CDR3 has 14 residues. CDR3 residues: CASSVKDSGYEQYF. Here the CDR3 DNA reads TGTGCCAGCAGTGTAAAGGACTCAGGCTACGAGCAGTACTTC.

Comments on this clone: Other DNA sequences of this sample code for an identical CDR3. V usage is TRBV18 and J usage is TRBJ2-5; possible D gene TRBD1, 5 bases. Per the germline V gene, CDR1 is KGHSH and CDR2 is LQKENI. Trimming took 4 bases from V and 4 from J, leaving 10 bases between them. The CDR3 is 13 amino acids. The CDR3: CASSLQGGETQYF. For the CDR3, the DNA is TGTGCCAGCTCACTTCAGGGTGGAGAGACCCAGTACTTC.

The CDR3 nucleotides read TGTGCCAGCGGACCAGGGGAAAAACTGTTTTTT. It yields the protein CASGPGEKLFF. V gene TRBV2 combines with J gene TRBJ1-4, with D possibly being TRBD1 (5 bases). The CDR3 is 11 residues long. CDR1 is SNHLY and CDR2 is FYNNEI in the germline V gene. The germline V and J ends were trimmed by 8 bases and 8 bases, with 9 bases remaining between them. The variable domain in full, completed from reference TRBV2 and TRBJ1-4, reads EPEVTQTPSHQVTQMGQEVILRCVPISNHLYFYWYRQILGQKVEFLVSFYNNEISEKSEIFDDQFSVERPDGSNFTLKIRSTKLEDSAMYFCASGPGEKLFFGSGTQLSVL.

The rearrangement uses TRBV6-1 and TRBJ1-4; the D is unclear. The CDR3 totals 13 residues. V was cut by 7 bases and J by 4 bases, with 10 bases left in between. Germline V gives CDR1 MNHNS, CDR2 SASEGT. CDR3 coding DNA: TGTGCCAGCATCCGGAGCGGTAATGAAAAACTGTTTTTT. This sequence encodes CASIRSGNEKLFF.

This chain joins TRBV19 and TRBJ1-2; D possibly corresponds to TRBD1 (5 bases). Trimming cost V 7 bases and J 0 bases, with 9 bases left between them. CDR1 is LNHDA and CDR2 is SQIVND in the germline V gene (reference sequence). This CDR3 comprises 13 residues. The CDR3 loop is CASTDKSNYGYTF. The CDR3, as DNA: TGTGCCAGTACGGACAAGTCTAACTATGGCTACACCTTC. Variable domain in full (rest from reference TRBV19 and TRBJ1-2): DGGITQSPKYLFRKEGQNVTLSCEQNLNHDAMYWYRQDPGQGLRLIYYSQIVNDFQKGDIAEGYSVSREKKESFPLTVTSAQKNPTAFYLCASTDKSNYGYTFGSGTRLTVV.

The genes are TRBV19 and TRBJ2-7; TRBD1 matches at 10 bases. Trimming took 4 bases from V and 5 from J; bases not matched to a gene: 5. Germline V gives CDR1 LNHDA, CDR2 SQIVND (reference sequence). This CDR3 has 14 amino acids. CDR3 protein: CASSTRDRGNEQYF. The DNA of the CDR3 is TGTGCCAGTAGTACCCGGGACAGGGGAAACGAGCAGTACTTC.

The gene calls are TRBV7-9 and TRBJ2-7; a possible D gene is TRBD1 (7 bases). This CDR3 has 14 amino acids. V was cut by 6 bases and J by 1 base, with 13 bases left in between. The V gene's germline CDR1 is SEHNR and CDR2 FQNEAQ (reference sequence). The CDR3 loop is CASSRGTASYEQYF. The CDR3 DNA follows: TGTGCCAGCAGTCGCGGGACAGCTTCCTACGAGCAGTACTTC.

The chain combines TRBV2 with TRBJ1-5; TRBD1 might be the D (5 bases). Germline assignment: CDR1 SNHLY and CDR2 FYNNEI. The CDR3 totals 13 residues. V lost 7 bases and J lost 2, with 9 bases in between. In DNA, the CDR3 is TGTGCCAGCACGGGGGGTGGCAATCAGCCCCAGCATTTT. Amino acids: CASTGGGNQPQHF. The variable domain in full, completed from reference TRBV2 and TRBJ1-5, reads EPEVTQTPSHQVTQMGQEVILRCVPISNHLYFYWYRQILGQKVEFLVSFYNNEISEKSEIFDDQFSVERPDGSNFTLKIRSTKLEDSAMYFCASTGGGNQPQHFGDGTRLSIL.

CDR3 DNA sequence: TGTGCCAGCAGCTCACAGGGTACCAATTCACCCCTCCACTTT. Amino acid sequence: CASSSQGTNSPLHF. The V and J genes are TRBV5-4 and TRBJ1-6; a weak D match, TRBD1 (6 bases). This CDR3 contains 14 residues. Germline assignment: CDR1 SGHNT and CDR2 YYREEE (reference sequence). V gave up 3 bases and J gave up 7 bases, with 11 bases separating them.